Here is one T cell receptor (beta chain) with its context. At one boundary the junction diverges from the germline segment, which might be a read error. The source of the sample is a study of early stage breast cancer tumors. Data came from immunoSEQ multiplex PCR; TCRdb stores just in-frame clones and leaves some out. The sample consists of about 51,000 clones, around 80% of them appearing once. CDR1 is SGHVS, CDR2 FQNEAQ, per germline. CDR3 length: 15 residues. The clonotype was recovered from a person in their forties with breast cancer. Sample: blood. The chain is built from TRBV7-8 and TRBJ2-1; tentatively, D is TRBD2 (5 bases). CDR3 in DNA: TGTGCCAGCAGGTGGGGAGCAGCATCCTCCAATGAGCAGTTCTTC. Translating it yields CASRWGAASSNEQFF.